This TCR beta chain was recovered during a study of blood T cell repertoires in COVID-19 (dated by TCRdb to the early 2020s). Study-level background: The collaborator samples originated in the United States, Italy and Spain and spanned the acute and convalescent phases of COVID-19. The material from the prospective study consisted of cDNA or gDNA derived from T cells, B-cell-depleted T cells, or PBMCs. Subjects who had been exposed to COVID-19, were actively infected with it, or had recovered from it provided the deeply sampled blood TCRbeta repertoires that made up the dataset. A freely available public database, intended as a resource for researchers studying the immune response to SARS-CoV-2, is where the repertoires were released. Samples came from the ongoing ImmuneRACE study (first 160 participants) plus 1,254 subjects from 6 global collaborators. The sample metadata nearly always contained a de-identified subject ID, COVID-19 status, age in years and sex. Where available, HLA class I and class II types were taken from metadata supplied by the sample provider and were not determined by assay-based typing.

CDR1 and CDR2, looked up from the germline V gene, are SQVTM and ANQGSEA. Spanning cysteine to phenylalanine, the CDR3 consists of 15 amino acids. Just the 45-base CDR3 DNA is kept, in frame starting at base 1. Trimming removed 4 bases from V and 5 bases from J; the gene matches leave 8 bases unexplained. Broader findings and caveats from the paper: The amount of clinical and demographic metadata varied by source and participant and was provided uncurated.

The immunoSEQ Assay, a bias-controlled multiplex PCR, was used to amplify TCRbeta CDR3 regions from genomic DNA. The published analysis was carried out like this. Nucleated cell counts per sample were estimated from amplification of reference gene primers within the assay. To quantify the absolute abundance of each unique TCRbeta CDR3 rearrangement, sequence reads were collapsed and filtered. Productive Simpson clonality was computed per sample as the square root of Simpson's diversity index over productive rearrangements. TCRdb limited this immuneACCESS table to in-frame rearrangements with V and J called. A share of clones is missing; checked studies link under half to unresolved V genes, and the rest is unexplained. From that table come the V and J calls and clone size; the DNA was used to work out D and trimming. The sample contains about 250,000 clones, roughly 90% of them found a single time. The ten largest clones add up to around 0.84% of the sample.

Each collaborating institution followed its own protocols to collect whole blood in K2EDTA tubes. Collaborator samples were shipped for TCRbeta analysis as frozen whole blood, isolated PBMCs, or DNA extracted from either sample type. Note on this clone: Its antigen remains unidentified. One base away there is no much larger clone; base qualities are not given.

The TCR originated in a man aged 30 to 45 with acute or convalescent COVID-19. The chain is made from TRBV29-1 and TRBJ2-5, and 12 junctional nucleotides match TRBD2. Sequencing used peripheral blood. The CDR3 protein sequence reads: CSVGLTSGSQETQYF. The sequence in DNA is TGCAGCGTTGGGTTGACTAGCGGGAGTCAGGAGACCCAGTACTTC.